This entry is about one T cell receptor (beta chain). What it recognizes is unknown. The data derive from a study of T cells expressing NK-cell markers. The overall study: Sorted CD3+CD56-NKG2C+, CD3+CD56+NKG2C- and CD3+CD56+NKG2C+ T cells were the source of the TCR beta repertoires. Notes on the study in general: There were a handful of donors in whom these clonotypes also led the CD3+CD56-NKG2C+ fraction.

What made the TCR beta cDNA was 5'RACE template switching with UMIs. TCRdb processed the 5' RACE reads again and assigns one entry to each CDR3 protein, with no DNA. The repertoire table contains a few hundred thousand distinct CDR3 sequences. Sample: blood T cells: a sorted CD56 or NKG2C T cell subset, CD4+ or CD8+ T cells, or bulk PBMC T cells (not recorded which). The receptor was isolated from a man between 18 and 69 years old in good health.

The CDR3: CASTARRSTPNEQFF. V is TRBV6-1 and J is TRBJ2-1; TCRdb reports TRBD1, a call that lacks DNA to check it against. Germline loops: CDR1 MNHNS, CDR2 SASEGT. The length of the CDR3 is 15 residues.